Following are 9 T cell receptor beta chains from one sample sequenced in a study of technical replicates of blood from a few donors. Assay used: immunoSEQ multiplex PCR; TCRdb lists only in-frame clones, some missing. The sample lists some 94,000 clones; less than 95% were seen once. Sequencing input: T cells isolated from PBMCs. The receptor set was obtained from a human donor in good health.

This chain joins TRBV6-1 and TRBJ2-7; 7 bases agree with TRBD1. Losses at the gene ends were 4 bases for V and 5 bases for J; bases not matched to a gene: 11. This CDR3 comprises 15 residues. Germline CDR1 and CDR2: MNHNS and SASEGT. The CDR3, as DNA: TGTGCCAGCAGTGGAGGGGGCGCGTCAACCCACGAGCAGTACTTC. It codes for CASSGGGASTHEQYF.

The rearrangement uses TRBV2 and TRBJ1-5; 7 nucleotides align to TRBD1. This CDR3 is 13 amino acids long. Germline V gives CDR1 SNHLY, CDR2 FYNNEI. The junction had 3 bases not matched to a gene; V was cut back by 4 bases and J by 6 bases. The CDR3 nucleotides are TGTGCCAGCAGTGGACAGGGCGGTCAGCCCCAGCATTTT. This translates into CASSGQGGQPQHF. Variable domain in full (rest from reference TRBV2 and TRBJ1-5): EPEVTQTPSHQVTQMGQEVILRCVPISNHLYFYWYRQILGQKVEFLVSFYNNEISEKSEIFDDQFSVERPDGSNFTLKIRSTKLEDSAMYFCASSGQGGQPQHFGDGTRLSIL.

The chain recombines TRBV5-1 with TRBJ2-5; D uncertain. The CDR3 extends over 14 amino acids. Deletions cut 4 bases from V and 2 bases from J, with 12 bases between. In germline, CDR1 is SGHRS, CDR2 YFSETQ. Here the CDR3 DNA reads TGCGCCAGCAGCCCCAACAGCCCGCAAGAGACCCAGTACTTC. Protein sequence: CASSPNSPQETQYF.

V and J are TRBV19 and TRBJ2-1, with TRBD1 identical over 7 bases. Losses at the gene ends were 6 bases for V and 4 bases for J; bases not matched to a gene: 6. Germline CDR1 is LNHDA and CDR2 is SQIVND (reference sequence). The CDR3 consists of 14 residues. CDR3 region: CASRRDRSYNEQFF. The CDR3 region has the DNA TGTGCCAGTAGGAGGGACAGATCTTACAATGAGCAGTTCTTC.

The chain uses TRBV27 and TRBJ2-7, with TRBD1 as a possible D gene (5 bases). The CDR3 has 14 residues. V dropped 4 bases and J dropped 7 bases, with 17 bases sitting between them. CDR1 and CDR2 from the germline V gene are MNHEY and SMNVEV (reference sequence). CDR3 coding DNA: TGTGCCAGCAGTTCTCACCCGGAAGGGGCGGAGCAGTACTTC. As protein: CASSSHPEGAEQYF.

The chain carries TRBV28 and TRBJ1-1; D gene ambiguous. Germline V gives CDR1 MDHEN, CDR2 SYDVKM. The CDR3 is 13 amino acids. The ends were cut back, 5 bases at V and 10 bases at J, with 17 bases in the middle. The CDR3 loop is CASSAYLDGIAFF. Here the CDR3 DNA reads TGTGCCAGCAGTGCCTACCTGGACGGGATAGCTTTCTTT.

J is TRBJ1-5 and V is TRBV11-2, with D uncertain. The CDR3 consists of 16 residues. Between the trimmed V and J ends, which lost 0 bases and 5 bases, there was a span of 14 bases. Germline V CDR1 and CDR2: SGHAT, FQNNGV. The CDR3 DNA follows: TGTGCCAGCAGCTTAGATCGAGGATATGCCGATCAGCCCCAGCATTTT. Translating gives CASSLDRGYADQPQHF.

This chain links TRBV30 with TRBJ1-3; the D is unclear. Germline V CDR1 and CDR2: GTSNPN, SVGIG (reference sequence). CDR3 size: 12 residues. The chain's CDR3 is CGSRGSGNTIYF. The DNA for the CDR3 is TGTGGCAGTCGGGGTAGTGGAAACACCATATATTTT.

This clone has only one observation. This sequence joins TRBV30 and TRBJ2-7, with 9 bases that match TRBD1. Germline V gives CDR1 GTSNPN, CDR2 SVGIG (reference sequence). There are 14 residues in the CDR3. J gave up 6 bases and V 1 base, and 7 bases lay outside the gene matches. The CDR3 DNA sequence: TGTGCCTGGAGTGCCCTCGACAGGGGGGGCGAGCAGTACTTC. Translation gives CAWSALDRGGEQYF.